This entry lists 24 T cell receptor beta chains sequenced from one sample in a study of cytomegalovirus exposure and HLA in healthy donors. Primers for the PCR totalled 60 Vbeta and 13 Jbeta. The assay was immunoSEQ multiplex PCR, and TCRdb's table has in-frame clones only and misses some. The sample comprises under 200,000 clones, roughly two thirds of which are singletons, and about 4.9% rests with the top ten. Source material: PBMCs. These TCRs come from a young woman in good health and CMV-seropositive.

In regard to this clone: Compared with germline, one end of the junction differs, possibly owing to a read error. This rearrangement joins TRBV6-6 to TRBJ2-7; a weak D match, TRBD1 (6 bases). There are 13 residues in the CDR3. Looked up from germline, CDR1 is MNHNY and CDR2 is SVGAGI (reference sequence). The CDR3 loop reads CASTAGDVYEQYF. For the CDR3, the DNA is TGTGCGAGCACGGCAGGGGACGTTTACGAGCAGTACTTC.

This clone has just one count. The V and J genes are TRBV5-6 and TRBJ2-7, with 7 bases aligning to TRBD1. Germline V lookup: CDR1 SGHDT, CDR2 YYEEEE. This CDR3 is 14 amino acids long. Unmatched junction bases numbered 5, after V lost 0 bases and J lost 5 bases. The CDR3 sequence: CASSLALTGDEQYF. In nucleotides, the CDR3 is TGTGCCAGCAGCTTGGCGCTTACAGGGGACGAGCAGTACTTC.

The chain recombines TRBV5-5 with TRBJ2-5; 12 nucleotides match TRBD1. Germline lookup yields CDR1 SGHKS and CDR2 YYEKEE (reference sequence). This CDR3 contains 17 residues. V gave up 4 bases and J gave up 5 bases; unmatched junction bases: 12. The CDR3 bases are TGTGCCAGCAGCCCGAACCCGGGACAGGGGGCTTTGGAGACCCAGTACTTC. Its protein product is CASSPNPGQGALETQYF.

This clone was seen only a few times. This chain uses TRBV10-3 with TRBJ1-1; 9 bases align to TRBD1. CDR1 ENHRY and CDR2 SYGVKD come from the germline V gene. V lost 2 bases and J lost 7; bases outside the gene matches: 5. The CDR3 runs 14 residues. For the CDR3, the DNA is TGTGCCATCAGTGAGGCACAGGGGGCCCTTGAAGCTTTCTTT. The encoded protein is CAISEAQGALEAFF.

The J gene is TRBJ2-1, the V gene TRBV27, with 12 bases that match TRBD2. This CDR3 has 16 amino acids. CDR1 and CDR2 from the germline V gene are MNHEY and SMNVEV (reference sequence). Trimming cost V 3 bases and J 8 bases; bases outside gene matches: 8. The CDR3 sequence is CASSLKGLAGSHEQFF. The CDR3 DNA reads as TGTGCCAGCAGTTTGAAAGGACTAGCGGGGAGTCATGAGCAGTTCTTC.

Details on this clone: This CDR3 is also generated by other DNA sequences in the sample. The chain uses TRBV28 and TRBJ1-1; D remains ambiguous. The V gene lost 5 bases and the J gene lost 4 bases, with 14 bases spanning the gap. The germline CDR1 and CDR2 sequences are MDHEN and SYDVKM. This CDR3 has 14 residues. The CDR3 region is CASSPQEGGTEAFF. The DNA of the CDR3 is TGTGCCAGCAGTCCCCAGGAGGGCGGCACTGAAGCTTTCTTT.

The CDR3 nucleotides are TGTGCCAGCAGTACAGGGTTAGACACAGATACGCAGTATTTT. It encodes CASSTGLDTDTQYF. The rearrangement links TRBV28 to TRBJ2-3; the D gene is possibly TRBD1 (6 bases). Trimming stripped 5 bases from V and 2 bases from J, with 11 bases between. The CDR3 contains 14 residues. Per the germline V gene, CDR1 is MDHEN and CDR2 is SYDVKM.

The rearrangement uses TRBV6-5 and TRBJ1-3, with D tentatively TRBD1 (6 bases). Trimming took off 5 bases at V and 5 bases at J, with 10 bases between the two ends. Germline CDR1 MNHEY, CDR2 SVGAGI. The CDR3 has 13 amino acids. The CDR3 nucleotides are TGTGCCAGCAGTCGAGGACAGAGAAACACCATATATTTT. It codes for CASSRGQRNTIYF.

The chain joins TRBV7-2 to TRBJ1-2, with 8 bases lining up with TRBD1. The CDR3 has 15 residues. Germline-derived CDR1 and CDR2 are SGHTA and FQGNSA. Unmatched junction bases numbered 11, after V lost 4 bases and J lost 7 bases. The CDR3 region is CASSSPGQEVGGYTF. The CDR3 DNA follows: TGTGCCAGCAGCTCTCCGGGACAGGAAGTAGGTGGCTACACCTTC.

The chain has TRBV7-8 and TRBJ1-5; 7 nucleotides agree with TRBD1. With 9 bases clipped from V and 5 bases from J, the junction kept 19 bases outside the gene matches. The CDR3 length is 17 residues. Germline assignment: CDR1 SGHVS and CDR2 FQNEAQ. CDR3 protein: CARDSGTDGPPYQPQHF. CDR3 sequence (DNA): TGTGCCAGGGATTCCGGGACAGATGGTCCTCCCTATCAGCCCCAGCATTTT.

The chain joins TRBV5-1 to TRBJ2-3, with TRBD2 as a possible D gene (5 bases). The V end lost 5 bases, the J end lost 0 bases, and 10 bases lay between the germline ends. Germline lookup yields CDR1 SGHRS and CDR2 YFSETQ. The CDR3 length is 14 residues. Here the CDR3 reads CASRSGTSTDTQYF. DNA of the CDR3: TGCGCCAGCAGAAGCGGCACTAGCACAGATACGCAGTATTTT.

The chain couples TRBV28 to TRBJ2-1; D might be TRBD1 (6 bases). CDR1 MDHEN and CDR2 SYDVKM come from the germline V gene. There are 13 residues in the CDR3. Trimming stripped 4 bases from V and 5 bases from J, with 9 bases between. The CDR3 spells CASSWGRHNEQFF. The CDR3 nucleotides read TGTGCCAGCAGTTGGGGGCGTCACAATGAGCAGTTCTTC.

This chain uses TRBV11-1 with TRBJ2-5; tentatively, D is TRBD2 (7 bases). Trimming shortened V by 5 bases and J by 2 bases, and 15 bases separated the two germline ends. Germline V gives CDR1 SGHAT, CDR2 FQDESV (reference sequence). The CDR3 is made up of 15 amino acids. CDR3 residues: CASSGWGGQQETQYF. The CDR3 region has the DNA TGTGCCAGCAGCGGTTGGGGGGGGCAACAAGAGACCCAGTACTTC.

V is TRBV2 and J is TRBJ2-7, with 9 bases fitting TRBD1. The CDR3 runs 15 residues. The V segment lost 5 bases and the J segment 2 bases; nucleotides outside the gene matches: 7. Per the germline V gene, CDR1 is SNHLY and CDR2 is FYNNEI. CDR3 region: CASSQGQGITYEQYF. The CDR3 DNA reads TGTGCCAGCAGTCAGGGACAGGGCATTACCTACGAGCAGTACTTC.

This clone was seen a single time. The chain has TRBV5-1 and TRBJ1-2; D gene uncertain. CDR3 length equals 14 residues. Trimming left V 0 bases short and J 2 bases short, with 8 bases between. Germline V gene sequence: CDR1 SGHRS, CDR2 YFSETQ. The CDR3 DNA sequence: TGCGCCAGCAGCTTGGGGCAGTCCAACTATGGCTACACCTTC. It yields the protein CASSLGQSNYGYTF.

The V gene is TRBV2, the J gene TRBJ2-5; 7 bases agree with TRBD1. The J call may be incorrect, as the DNA end agrees better with TRBJ2-7. From germline, CDR1 is SNHLY and CDR2 FYNNEI. This CDR3 has 15 amino acids. The CDR3 loop is CASRPYTGALYEQYF. For the CDR3, the DNA is TGTGCCAGCAGGCCATATACAGGGGCTCTCTACGAGCAGTACTTC.

The V and J genes are TRBV4-2 and TRBJ2-3, with 13 bases lining up with TRBD2. Trimming removed 0 bases from V and 5 bases from J; junction bases left unmatched: 8. CDR1 LGHNA and CDR2 YNFKEQ come from the germline V gene. The length of the CDR3 is 18 residues. In nucleotides, the CDR3 is TGTGCCAGCAGCCAAGAGTGGACTAGCGGGGGAACGGTAGATACGCAGTATTTT. It specifies CASSQEWTSGGTVDTQYF.

The V gene is TRBV15, the J gene TRBJ2-3; 11 bases match TRBD2. The CDR3 spans 16 residues. The germline V gene has CDR1 LNHNV and CDR2 YYDKDF (reference sequence). V lost 3 bases to trimming and J lost 1 base; unmatched junction nucleotides: 3. CDR3 protein: CATSRGLAEGTDTQYF. The DNA for the CDR3 is TGTGCCACCAGCAGGGGACTAGCGGAGGGCACAGATACGCAGTATTTT. Using reference TRBV15 and TRBJ2-3 for the parts outside the CDR3, the full variable domain is DAMVIQNPRYQVTQFGKPVTLSCSQTLNHNVMYWYQQKSSQAPKLLFHYYDKDFNNEADTPDNFQSRRPNTSFCFLDIRSPGLGDTAMYLCATSRGLAEGTDTQYFGPGTRLTVL.

This sequence joins TRBV19 and TRBJ1-5, with D maybe TRBD1 (6 bases). Trimming pared 8 bases from V and 2 bases from J, leaving 13 bases between. Germline V lookup: CDR1 LNHDA, CDR2 SQIVND (reference sequence). This CDR3 region has 14 residues. In DNA form, the CDR3 reads TGTGCCAGTGGGGTAGGGGGTGGCAATCAGCCCCAGCATTTT. This sequence encodes CASGVGGGNQPQHF.

V gene TRBV7-9 combines with J gene TRBJ1-3, with D unresolved. Trimming pared 1 base from V and 1 base from J, leaving 5 bases between. This CDR3 has 14 residues. The germline V gene encodes CDR1 SEHNR and CDR2 FQNEAQ (reference sequence). Here the CDR3 DNA reads TGTGCCAGCAGCTTAGTTAGATCTGGAAACACCATATATTTT. Its translation: CASSLVRSGNTIYF.

This clone was counted a single time. The rearrangement uses TRBV30 and TRBJ2-7, with 10 bases aligning to TRBD1. Germline V CDR1 and CDR2: GTSNPN, SVGIG (reference sequence). The CDR3 covers 14 residues. Trimming removed 0 bases from V and 5 bases from J; junction bases left unmatched: 4. This CDR3 reads CAWSVGQGVDEQYF. CDR3 bases: TGTGCCTGGAGTGTCGGACAGGGGGTGGACGAGCAGTACTTC.

The J gene is TRBJ2-7, the V gene TRBV7-9; 11 bases are a match to TRBD1. The germline V gene has CDR1 SEHNR and CDR2 FQNEAQ (reference sequence). The CDR3 has 15 residues. V lost 1 base, J lost 7 bases, and 6 bases stayed unmatched. The CDR3 sequence is CASSLGTGGIGEQYF. CDR3 in DNA: TGTGCCAGCAGCTTAGGGACAGGGGGCATTGGAGAGCAGTACTTC.

The rearrangement uses TRBV9 and TRBJ1-2, with 11 positions matching TRBD1. Trimming removed 3 bases from V and 4 bases from J; junction bases left unmatched: 5. The germline V gene encodes CDR1 SGDLS and CDR2 YYNGEE. This CDR3 region has 15 residues. The CDR3 here is CASSAGDRGGYGYTF. CDR3 nucleotides: TGTGCCAGCAGCGCCGGGGACAGGGGGGGCTATGGCTACACCTTC.

This clone was counted only a few times. V usage is TRBV4-3 and J usage is TRBJ2-3; TRBD2 matches 11 bases. CDR3 length equals 17 residues. Germline assignment: CDR1 LGHNA and CDR2 YSLEER. V lost 0 bases and J lost 7; bases outside the gene matches: 9. CDR3 DNA: TGCGCCAGCAGCCAAGATCGGGCTAGCGGGGGGAGATATACGCAGTATTTT. As protein: CASSQDRASGGRYTQYF.